The clone carrying this T cell receptor beta chain was seen just once. The CDR3 end shows no conserved phenylalanine or tryptophan, and so a read error is likely. V lost 2 bases and J 4 bases, leaving 8 bases between the germline ends. The CDR3 totals 14 residues. Preparing the TCRbeta library involved the use of unique molecular identifiers. TCRdb used MiXCR to reprocess the PCR reads, holding one entry per CDR3 protein. The sample has 700,000 to 950,000 distinct CDR3 sequences; 15% to 20% are singletons. The record originates from a study of T-cell reconstitution after alpha-beta-depleted transplantation in children.

The material sequenced was PBMCs, mostly from graft donor cells, taken 360 days after TCRalphabeta/CD19-depleted stem cell transplant. This clonotype originated in a male patient under 18 who had a stem cell transplant for acute lymphoblastic leukemia, so the T cells may come from the graft donor. The chain is built from TRBV12-3 or TRBV12-4 and TRBJ1-4; D is unresolved. CDR3 loop: CASSLRQLNEKLFI. CDR3 DNA sequence: TGTGCCAGCAGTTTACGCCAGCTTAATGAAAAACTGTTTATT.